This T cell receptor beta chain was found in a study of radiotherapy plus CTLA-4 blockade in lung cancer. Across the study: 15% to 20% of enrolled patients responded objectively, and around 30% had disease control.

Study-wide findings and caveats: Researchers report tumor-derived TCR clones expanding in blood after radiotherapy plus ipilimumab. Early blood T cell clone dynamics reportedly forecast response best, with interferon-beta.

Profiling relied on immunoSEQ multiplex PCR, and the TCRdb table lists in-frame clones only, not all of them. The sample consists of 60,000 to 70,000 clones, under 85% of them appearing once. This clone was observed a few times. Its target is unknown. CTLA-4 blockade with ipilimumab, together with focal radiation, was given to patients with chemo-refractory metastatic non-small-cell lung cancer. V shed 5 bases, J shed 5 bases, and the junction held 11 bases outside the gene matches. The germline CDR1 and CDR2 sequences are SEHNR and FQNEAQ (reference sequence). The CDR3 spans 15 residues. J is TRBJ2-7 and V is TRBV7-9, with TRBD2 identical over 8 bases. The sequence was collected from a human donor with non-small cell lung cancer who had a partial response to radiotherapy plus ipilimumab. The input for sequencing was peripheral blood, taken from a patient treated with radiotherapy plus ipilimumab. The CDR3 protein is CASSRLREGRDEQYF. CDR3 nucleotides: TGTGCCAGCAGCCGCTTACGGGAGGGCCGCGACGAGCAGTACTTC.